The source of this T cell receptor beta chain is a study of long-term antiretroviral therapy in people with HIV. Deletions cut 0 bases from V and 2 bases from J, with 8 bases between. CDR1 and CDR2 (germline): SGHDT, YYEEEE. This CDR3 spans 14 amino acids. The libraries were made with immunoSEQ v3.0 at survey level. TCRdb keeps only in-frame clones here, not all; method: immunoSEQ multiplex PCR. The sample holds about 12,000 clones; 83% are singletons and the top ten take 15% to 20%. The source material was unsorted PBMCs, sampled 3.4 years after starting antiretroviral therapy. The clonotype comes from a man aged 40-49 years with HIV. The gene calls are TRBV5-6 and TRBJ2-5; D remains ambiguous. Written as DNA, the CDR3 is TGTGCCAGCAGCTTGGAGGTGGTACAAGAGACCCAGTACTTC. Translated: CASSLEVVQETQYF.